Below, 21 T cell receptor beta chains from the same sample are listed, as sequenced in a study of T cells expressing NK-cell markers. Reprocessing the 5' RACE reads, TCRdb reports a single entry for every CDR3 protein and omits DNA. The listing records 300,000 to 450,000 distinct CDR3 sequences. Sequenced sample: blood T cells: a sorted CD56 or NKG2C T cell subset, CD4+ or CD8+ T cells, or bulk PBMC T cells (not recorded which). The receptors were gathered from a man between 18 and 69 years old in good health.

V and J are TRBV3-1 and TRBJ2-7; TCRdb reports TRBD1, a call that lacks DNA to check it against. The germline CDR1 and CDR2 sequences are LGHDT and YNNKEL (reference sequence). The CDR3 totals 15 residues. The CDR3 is CASSHSPTGGDQQYF.

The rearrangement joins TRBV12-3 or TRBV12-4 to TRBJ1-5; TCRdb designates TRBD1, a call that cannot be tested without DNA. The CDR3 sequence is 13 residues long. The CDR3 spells CASRPGQGQPQHF.

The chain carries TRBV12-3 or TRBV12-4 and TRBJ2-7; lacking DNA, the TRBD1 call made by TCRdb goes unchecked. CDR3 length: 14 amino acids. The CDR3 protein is CASRRADREYEQYF.

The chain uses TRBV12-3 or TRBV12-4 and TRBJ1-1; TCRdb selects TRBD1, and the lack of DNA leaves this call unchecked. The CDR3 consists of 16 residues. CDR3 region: CASSRRDRGKNTEAFF.

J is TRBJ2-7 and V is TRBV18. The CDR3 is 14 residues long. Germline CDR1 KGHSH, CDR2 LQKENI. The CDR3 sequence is CASSLPTEPYEQYF.

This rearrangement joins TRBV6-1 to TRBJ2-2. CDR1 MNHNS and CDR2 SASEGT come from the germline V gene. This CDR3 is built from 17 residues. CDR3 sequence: CASSEALVYHNTGELFF.

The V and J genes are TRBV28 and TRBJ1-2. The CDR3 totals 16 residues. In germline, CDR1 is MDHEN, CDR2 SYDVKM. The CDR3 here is CASRPPLGESNYGYTF.

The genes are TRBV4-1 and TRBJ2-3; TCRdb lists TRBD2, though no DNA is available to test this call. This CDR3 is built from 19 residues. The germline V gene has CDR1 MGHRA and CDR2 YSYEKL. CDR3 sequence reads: CASSQDPIGTSGATDTQYF.

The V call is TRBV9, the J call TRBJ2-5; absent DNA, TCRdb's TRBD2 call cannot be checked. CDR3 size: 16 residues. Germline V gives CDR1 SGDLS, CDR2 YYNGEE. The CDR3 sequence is CASSVGSGGIQETQYF. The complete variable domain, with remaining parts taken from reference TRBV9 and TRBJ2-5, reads DSGVTQTPKHLITATGQRVTLRCSPRSGDLSVYWYQQSLDQGLQFLIQYYNGEERAKGNILERFSAQQFPDLHSELNLSSLELGDSALYFCASSVGSGGIQETQYFGPGTRLLVL.

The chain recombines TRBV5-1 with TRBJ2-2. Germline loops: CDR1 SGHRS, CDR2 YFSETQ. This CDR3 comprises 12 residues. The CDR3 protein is CASSLGVGELFF.

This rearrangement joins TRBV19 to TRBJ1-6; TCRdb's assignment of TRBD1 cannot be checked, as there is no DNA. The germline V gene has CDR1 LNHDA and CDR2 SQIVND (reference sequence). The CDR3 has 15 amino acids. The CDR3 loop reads CASSRGRTPHSPLHF.

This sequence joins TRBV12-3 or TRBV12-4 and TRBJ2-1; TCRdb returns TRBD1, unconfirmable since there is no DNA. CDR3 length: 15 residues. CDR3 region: CASIGVTGPRNEQFF.

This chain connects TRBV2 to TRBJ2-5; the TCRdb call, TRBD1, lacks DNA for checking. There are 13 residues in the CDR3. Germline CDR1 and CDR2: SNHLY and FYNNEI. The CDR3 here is CASSIDRGETQYF.

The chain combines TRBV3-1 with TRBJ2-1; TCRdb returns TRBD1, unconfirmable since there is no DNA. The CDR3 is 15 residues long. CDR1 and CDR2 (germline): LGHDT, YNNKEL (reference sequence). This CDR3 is CASSRQALRPNEQFF.

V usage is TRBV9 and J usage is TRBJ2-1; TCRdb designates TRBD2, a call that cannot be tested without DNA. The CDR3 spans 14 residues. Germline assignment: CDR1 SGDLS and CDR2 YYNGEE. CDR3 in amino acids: CASSVWGTTDEQFF.

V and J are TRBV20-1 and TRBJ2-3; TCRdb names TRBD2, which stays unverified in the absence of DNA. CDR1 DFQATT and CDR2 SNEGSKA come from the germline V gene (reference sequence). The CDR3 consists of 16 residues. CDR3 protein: CSARVGGGVSTDTQYF.

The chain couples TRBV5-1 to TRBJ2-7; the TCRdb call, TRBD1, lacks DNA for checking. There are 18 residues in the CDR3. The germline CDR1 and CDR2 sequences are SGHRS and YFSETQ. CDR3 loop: CASSLRTGGLAATYEQYF.

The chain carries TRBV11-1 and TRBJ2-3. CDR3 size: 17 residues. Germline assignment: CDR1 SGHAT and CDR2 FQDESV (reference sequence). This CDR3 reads CASSLGIHNLGTDTQYF.

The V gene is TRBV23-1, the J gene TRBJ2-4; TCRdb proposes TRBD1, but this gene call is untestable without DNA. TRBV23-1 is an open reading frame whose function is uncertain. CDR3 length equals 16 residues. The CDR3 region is CASSPQTANPKNIQYF.

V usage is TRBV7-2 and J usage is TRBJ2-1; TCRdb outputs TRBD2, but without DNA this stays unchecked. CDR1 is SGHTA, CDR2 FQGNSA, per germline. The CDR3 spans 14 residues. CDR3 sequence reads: CASSLVGLILEQFF.

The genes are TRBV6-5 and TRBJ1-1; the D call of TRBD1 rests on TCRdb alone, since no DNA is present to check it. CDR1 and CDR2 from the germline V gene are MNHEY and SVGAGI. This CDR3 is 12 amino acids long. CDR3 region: CASSYGTGRAFF.